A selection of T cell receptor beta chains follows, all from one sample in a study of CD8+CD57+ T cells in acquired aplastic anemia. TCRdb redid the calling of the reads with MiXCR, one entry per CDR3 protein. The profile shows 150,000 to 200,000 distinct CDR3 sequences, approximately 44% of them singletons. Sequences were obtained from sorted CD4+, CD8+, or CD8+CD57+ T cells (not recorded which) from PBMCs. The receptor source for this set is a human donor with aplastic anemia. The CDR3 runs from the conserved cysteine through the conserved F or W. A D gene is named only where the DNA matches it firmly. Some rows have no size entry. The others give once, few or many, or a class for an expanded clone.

CDR3: CASSVTPPGANFYNEQFF; DNA: TGTGCCAGCAGCGTAACCCCCCCCGGGGCGAACTTCTACAATGAGCAGTTCTTC; J: TRBJ2-1; V: TRBV7-3; size: many; D: NA
CDR3: CASSEEGGASNQPQHF; DNA: TGTGCCAGCAGTGAAGAGGGGGGCGCGAGCAATCAGCCCCAGCATTTT; J: TRBJ1-5; V: TRBV6-1; size: many; D: NA
CDR3: CASSRTGSGTEAFF; DNA: TGTGCCAGCAGCCGGACAGGGTCGGGTACTGAAGCTTTCTTT; J: TRBJ1-1; V: TRBV9; size: NA; D: TRBD1
CDR3: CSARPTGQQYTDTQYF; DNA: TGCAGTGCTAGACCTACGGGACAGCAATACACAGATACGCAGTATTTT; J: TRBJ2-3; V: TRBV20-1; size: once; D: TRBD1
CDR3: CASSTRDENTEAFF; DNA: TGTGCCAGTAGCACACGGGACGAGAACACTGAAGCTTTCTTT; J: TRBJ1-1; V: TRBV19; size: NA; D: NA
CDR3: CAISESGTGVDTEAFF; DNA: TGTGCCATCAGTGAGTCTGGGACAGGGGTCGACACTGAAGCTTTCTTT; J: TRBJ1-1; V: TRBV10-3; size: many; D: TRBD1
CDR3: CASSRIGQGADGYTF; DNA: TGTGCCAGCAGCCGAATAGGACAGGGGGCTGATGGCTACACCTTC; J: TRBJ1-2; V: TRBV14; size: NA; D: TRBD1
CDR3: CASSDDRSANTEAFF; DNA: TGTGCCAGCAGTGACGATCGGTCAGCCAACACTGAAGCTTTCTTT; J: TRBJ1-1; V: TRBV2; size: many; D: NA
CDR3: CASSLAPVQETQYF; DNA: TGCGCCAGCAGCTTGGCCCCAGTTCAAGAGACCCAGTACTTC; J: TRBJ2-5; V: TRBV5-1; size: many; D: NA
CDR3: CSARVRGQDEQYF; DNA: TGCAGTGCTAGGGTCCGGGGGCAGGACGAGCAGTACTTC; J: TRBJ2-7; V: TRBV20-1; size: NA; D: NA
CDR3: CASSYSLGQTSPLHF; DNA: TGTGCCAGCAGTTACTCACTGGGACAGACATCACCCCTCCACTTT; J: TRBJ1-6; V: TRBV6-5; size: many; D: TRBD1
CDR3: CASSKGQSYEQYF; DNA: TGTGCCAGCAGCAAAGGACAGTCCTACGAGCAGTACTTC; J: TRBJ2-7; V: TRBV9; size: NA; D: NA
CDR3: CASSIGAGVNTEAFF; DNA: TGTGCCAGTAGTATAGGGGCAGGGGTCAACACTGAAGCTTTCTTT; J: TRBJ1-1; V: TRBV19; size: many; D: NA
CDR3: CASSLLSLEQYF; DNA: TGTGCCAGCAGCTTATTATCCCTCGAGCAGTACTTC; J: TRBJ2-7; V: TRBV11-2; size: NA; D: NA
CDR3: CASRVGNQPQHF; DNA: TGTGCCAGCAGGGTCGGCAATCAGCCCCAGCATTTT; J: TRBJ1-5; V: TRBV25-1; size: NA; D: NA
CDR3: CASSDRAGLPYGYTF; DNA: TGTGCCAGCAGTGACCGGGCAGGGCTCCCCTATGGCTACACCTTC; J: TRBJ1-2; V: TRBV10-3; size: NA; D: NA
CDR3: CSARGALGRDYSRETQYF; DNA: TGCAGTGCTAGAGGGGCTCTCGGGCGGGACTATTCACGGGAGACCCAGTACTTC; J: TRBJ2-5; V: TRBV20-1; size: NA; D: TRBD2
CDR3: CASSQTRSGTGVSGYTF; DNA: TGTGCCAGCAGCCAGACCAGGTCCGGGACAGGGGTTTCTGGCTACACCTTC; J: TRBJ1-2; V: TRBV16; size: many; D: TRBD1
CDR3: CSVGLEGGGYTF; DNA: TGCAGCGTTGGGTTAGAAGGCGGAGGCTACACCTTC; J: TRBJ1-2; V: TRBV29-1; size: NA; D: NA
CDR3: CSARENRGTEAFF; DNA: TGCAGTGCTAGAGAAAACAGGGGCACTGAAGCTTTCTTT; J: TRBJ1-1; V: TRBV20-1; size: once; D: TRBD1
CDR3: CASSLWDTGELFF; DNA: TGCGCCAGCAGCTTATGGGACACCGGGGAGCTGTTTTTT; J: TRBJ2-2; V: TRBV5-1; size: many; D: NA
CDR3: CASRGAGEKLFF; DNA: TGTGCCAGTAGGGGGGCAGGTGAAAAACTGTTTTTT; J: TRBJ1-4; V: TRBV19; size: once; D: NA
CDR3: CASSQDSSGLRPEAFF; DNA: TGCGCCAGCAGCCAAGATTCATCCGGCCTACGTCCTGAAGCTTTCTTT; J: TRBJ1-1; V: TRBV4-1; size: many; D: NA
CDR3: CASSHMPGHNSPLHF; DNA: TGTGCCAGCAGCCACATGCCAGGCCATAATTCACCCCTCCACTTT; J: TRBJ1-6; V: TRBV13; size: NA; D: NA
CDR3: CASSRNEKLFF; DNA: TGTGCCAGTAGCAGGAATGAAAAACTGTTTTTT; J: TRBJ1-4; V: TRBV19; size: NA; D: NA